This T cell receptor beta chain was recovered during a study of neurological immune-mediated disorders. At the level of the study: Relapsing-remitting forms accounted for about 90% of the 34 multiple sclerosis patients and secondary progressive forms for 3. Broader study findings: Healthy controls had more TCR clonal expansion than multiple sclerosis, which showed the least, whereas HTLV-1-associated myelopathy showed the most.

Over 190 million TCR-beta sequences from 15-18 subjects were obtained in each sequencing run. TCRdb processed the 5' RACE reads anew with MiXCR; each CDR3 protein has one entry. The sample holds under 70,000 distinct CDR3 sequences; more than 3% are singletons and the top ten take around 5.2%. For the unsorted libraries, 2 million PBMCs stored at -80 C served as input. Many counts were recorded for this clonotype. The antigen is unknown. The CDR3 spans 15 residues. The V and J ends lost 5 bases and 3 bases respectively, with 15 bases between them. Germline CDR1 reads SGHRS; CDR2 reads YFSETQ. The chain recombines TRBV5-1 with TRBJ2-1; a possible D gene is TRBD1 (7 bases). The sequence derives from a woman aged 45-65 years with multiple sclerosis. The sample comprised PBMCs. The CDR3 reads CASRGGQSVYNEQFF. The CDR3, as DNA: TGCGCCAGCAGGGGGGGACAGTCCGTCTACAATGAGCAGTTCTTC.